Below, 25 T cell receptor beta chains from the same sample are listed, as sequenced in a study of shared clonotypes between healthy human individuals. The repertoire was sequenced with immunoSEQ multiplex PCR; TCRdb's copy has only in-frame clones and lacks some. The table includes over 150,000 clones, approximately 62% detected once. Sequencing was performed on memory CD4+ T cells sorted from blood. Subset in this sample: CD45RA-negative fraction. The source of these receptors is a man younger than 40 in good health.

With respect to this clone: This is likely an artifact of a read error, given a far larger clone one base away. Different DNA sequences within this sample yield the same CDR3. The CDR3 nucleotides are TGTGCCAGCAGTCGCGGACAGTTCAATACTGAAGCTTTCTTT. It translates to CASSRGQFNTEAFF. This sequence joins TRBV27 and TRBJ1-1, with a possible D match to TRBD1 (6 bases). The V gene lost 5 bases and the J gene lost 5 bases, with 15 bases spanning the gap. The CDR3 consists of 14 residues. Germline V CDR1 and CDR2: MNHEY, SMNVEV (reference sequence).

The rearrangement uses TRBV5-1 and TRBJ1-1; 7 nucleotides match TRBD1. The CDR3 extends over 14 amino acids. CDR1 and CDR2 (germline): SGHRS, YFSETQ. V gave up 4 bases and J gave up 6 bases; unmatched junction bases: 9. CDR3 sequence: CASSVKGAWAEAFF. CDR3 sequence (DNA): TGCGCCAGCAGCGTCAAGGGGGCATGGGCTGAAGCTTTCTTT.

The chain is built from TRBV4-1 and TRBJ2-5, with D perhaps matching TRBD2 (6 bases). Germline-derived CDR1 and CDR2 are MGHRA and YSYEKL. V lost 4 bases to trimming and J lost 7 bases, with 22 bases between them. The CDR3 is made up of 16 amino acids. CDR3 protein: CASSPGVAVVRGTQYF. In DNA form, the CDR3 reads TGCGCCAGCAGCCCCGGGGTAGCGGTTGTGAGGGGGACCCAGTACTTC.

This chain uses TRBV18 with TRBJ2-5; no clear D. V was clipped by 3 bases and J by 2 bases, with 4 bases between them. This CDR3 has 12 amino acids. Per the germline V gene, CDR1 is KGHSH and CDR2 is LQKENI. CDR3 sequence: CASSPGQETQYF. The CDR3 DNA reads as TGTGCCAGCTCACCGGGGCAAGAGACCCAGTACTTC.

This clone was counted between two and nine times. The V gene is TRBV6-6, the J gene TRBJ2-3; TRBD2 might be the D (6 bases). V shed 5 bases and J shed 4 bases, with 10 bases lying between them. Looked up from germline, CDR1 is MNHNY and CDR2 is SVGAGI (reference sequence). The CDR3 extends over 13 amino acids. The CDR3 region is CASSTGRADTQYF. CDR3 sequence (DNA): TGTGCCAGCAGTACCGGGAGAGCAGATACGCAGTATTTT.

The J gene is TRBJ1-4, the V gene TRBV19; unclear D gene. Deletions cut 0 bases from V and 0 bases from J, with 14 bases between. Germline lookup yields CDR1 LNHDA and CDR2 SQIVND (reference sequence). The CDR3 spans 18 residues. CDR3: CASSIDLWPDTTNEKLFF. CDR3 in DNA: TGTGCCAGTAGTATAGATCTATGGCCGGATACAACTAATGAAAAACTGTTTTTT.

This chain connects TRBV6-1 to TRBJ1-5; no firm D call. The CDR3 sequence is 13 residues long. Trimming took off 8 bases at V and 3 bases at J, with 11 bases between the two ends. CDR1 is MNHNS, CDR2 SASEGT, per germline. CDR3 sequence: CASGSQANQPQHF. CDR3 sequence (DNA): TGTGCCAGCGGGAGTCAGGCCAATCAGCCCCAGCATTTT.

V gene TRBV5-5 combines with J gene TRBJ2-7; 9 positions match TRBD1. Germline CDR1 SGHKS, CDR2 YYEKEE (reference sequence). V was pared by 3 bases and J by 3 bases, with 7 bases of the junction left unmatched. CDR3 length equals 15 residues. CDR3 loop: CASSSRTGAFYEQYF. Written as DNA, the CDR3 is TGTGCCAGCAGCTCGAGGACAGGGGCGTTCTACGAGCAGTACTTC.

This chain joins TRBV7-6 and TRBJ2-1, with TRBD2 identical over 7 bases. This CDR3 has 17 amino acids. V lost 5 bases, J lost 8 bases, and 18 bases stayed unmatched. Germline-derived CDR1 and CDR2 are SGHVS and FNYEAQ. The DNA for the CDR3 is TGTGCCAGCAGCGCCGGGCGGTCGGGGCGGGAGACCGATGAGCAGTTCTTC. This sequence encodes CASSAGRSGRETDEQFF.

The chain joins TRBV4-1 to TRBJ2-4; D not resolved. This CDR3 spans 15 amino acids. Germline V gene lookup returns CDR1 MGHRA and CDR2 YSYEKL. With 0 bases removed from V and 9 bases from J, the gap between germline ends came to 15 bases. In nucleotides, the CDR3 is TGCGCCAGCAGCCAAGAACCCGGTTGGGATGGCATTCAGTACTTC. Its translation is CASSQEPGWDGIQYF.

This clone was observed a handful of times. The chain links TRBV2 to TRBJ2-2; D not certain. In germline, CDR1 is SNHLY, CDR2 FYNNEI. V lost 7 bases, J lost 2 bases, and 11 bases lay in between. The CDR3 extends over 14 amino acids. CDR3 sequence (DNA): TGTGCCAGCAAGCTGGAACCCAACACCGGGGAGCTGTTTTTT. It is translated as CASKLEPNTGELFF.

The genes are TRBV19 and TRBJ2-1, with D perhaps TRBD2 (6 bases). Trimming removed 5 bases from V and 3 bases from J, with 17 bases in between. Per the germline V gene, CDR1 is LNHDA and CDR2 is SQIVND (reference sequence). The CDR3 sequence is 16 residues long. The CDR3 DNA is TGTGCCAGTAGTGTCCAAAGGGCGGGAATCTACAATGAGCAGTTCTTC. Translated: CASSVQRAGIYNEQFF.

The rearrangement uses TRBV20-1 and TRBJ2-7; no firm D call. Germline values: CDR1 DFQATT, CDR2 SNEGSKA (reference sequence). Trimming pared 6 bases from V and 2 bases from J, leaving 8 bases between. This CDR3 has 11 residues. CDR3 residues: CSAVGAYEQYF. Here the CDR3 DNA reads TGCAGTGCCGTAGGAGCCTACGAGCAGTACTTC.

The CDR3 DNA reads as TGCGCCAGCAGGCCCGGGACTAGCTCCTGGGGTGAGCAGTTCTTC. It is translated as CASRPGTSSWGEQFF. The chain is built from TRBV10-2 and TRBJ2-1; 9 bases align to TRBD2. Trimming removed 6 bases from V and 9 bases from J; junction bases left unmatched: 12. From germline, CDR1 is WSHSY and CDR2 SAAADI. The CDR3 is made up of 15 amino acids.

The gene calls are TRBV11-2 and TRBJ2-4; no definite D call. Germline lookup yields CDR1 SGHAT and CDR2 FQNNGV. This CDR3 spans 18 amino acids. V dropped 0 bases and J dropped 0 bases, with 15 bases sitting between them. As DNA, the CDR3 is TGTGCCAGCAGCTTAGAAAGTTGGAGCTCTTTAGCCAAAAACATTCAGTACTTC. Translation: CASSLESWSSLAKNIQYF.

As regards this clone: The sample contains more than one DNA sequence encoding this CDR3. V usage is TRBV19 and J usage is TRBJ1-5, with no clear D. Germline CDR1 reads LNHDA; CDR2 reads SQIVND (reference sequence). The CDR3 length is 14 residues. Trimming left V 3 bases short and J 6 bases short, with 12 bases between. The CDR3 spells CASSIAQGAQPQHF. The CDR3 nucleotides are TGTGCCAGTAGTATTGCGCAAGGAGCTCAGCCCCAGCATTTT.

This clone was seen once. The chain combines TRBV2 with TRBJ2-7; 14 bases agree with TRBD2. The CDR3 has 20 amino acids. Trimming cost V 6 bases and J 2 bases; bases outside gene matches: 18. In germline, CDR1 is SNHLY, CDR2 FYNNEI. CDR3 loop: CASSAREPGLAGAMTYEQYF. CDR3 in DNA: TGTGCCAGCAGCGCCCGTGAACCGGGACTAGCGGGAGCGATGACCTACGAGCAGTACTTC.

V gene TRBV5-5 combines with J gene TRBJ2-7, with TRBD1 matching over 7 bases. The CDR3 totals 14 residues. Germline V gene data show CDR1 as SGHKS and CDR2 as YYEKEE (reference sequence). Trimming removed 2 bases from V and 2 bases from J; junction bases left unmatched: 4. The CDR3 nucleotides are TGTGCCAGCAGCTTACAGGGGCATACCTACGAGCAGTACTTC. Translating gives CASSLQGHTYEQYF. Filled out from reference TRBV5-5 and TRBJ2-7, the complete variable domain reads DAGVTQSPTHLIKTRGQQVTLRCSPISGHKSVSWYQQVLGQGPQFIFQYYEKEERGRGNFPDRFSARQFPNYSSELNVNALLLGDSALYLCASSLQGHTYEQYFGPGTRLTVT.

CDR3 in amino acids: CASSFLKGGSGNTIYF. The DNA of the CDR3 is TGTGCCAGCAGTTTCCTGAAGGGAGGATCTGGAAACACCATATATTTT. This chain uses TRBV28 with TRBJ1-3; D is ambiguous. This CDR3 is 16 amino acids long. CDR1 and CDR2 (germline): MDHEN, SYDVKM. The germline V and J ends were trimmed by 3 bases and 1 base, with 13 bases remaining between them.

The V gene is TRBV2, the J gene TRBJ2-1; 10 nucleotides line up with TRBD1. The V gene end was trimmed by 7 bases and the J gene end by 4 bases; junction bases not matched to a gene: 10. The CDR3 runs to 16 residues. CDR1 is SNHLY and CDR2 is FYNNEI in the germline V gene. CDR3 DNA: TGTGCCAGCAAAGACAGGGGGCGTCACACGTACAATGAGCAGTTCTTC. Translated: CASKDRGRHTYNEQFF.

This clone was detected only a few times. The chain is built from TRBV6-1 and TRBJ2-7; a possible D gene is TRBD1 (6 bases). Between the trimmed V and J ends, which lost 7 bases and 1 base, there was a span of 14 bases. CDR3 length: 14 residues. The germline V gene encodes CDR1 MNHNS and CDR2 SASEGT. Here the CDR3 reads CASKVGTLSYEQYF. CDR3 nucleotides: TGTGCCAGCAAGGTTGGGACACTTTCCTACGAGCAGTACTTC.

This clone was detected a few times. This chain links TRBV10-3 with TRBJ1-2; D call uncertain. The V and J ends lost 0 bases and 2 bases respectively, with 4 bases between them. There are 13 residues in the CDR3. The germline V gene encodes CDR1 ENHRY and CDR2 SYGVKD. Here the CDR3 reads CAISESGNYGYTF. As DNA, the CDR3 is TGTGCCATCAGTGAGTCGGGAAACTATGGCTACACCTTC.

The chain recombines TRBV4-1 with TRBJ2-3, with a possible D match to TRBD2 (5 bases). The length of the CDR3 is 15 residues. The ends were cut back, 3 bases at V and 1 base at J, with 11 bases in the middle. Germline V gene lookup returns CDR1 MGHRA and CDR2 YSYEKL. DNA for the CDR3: TGCGCCAGCAGCCAGGGGAGAATACGCACAGATACGCAGTATTTT. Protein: CASSQGRIRTDTQYF.

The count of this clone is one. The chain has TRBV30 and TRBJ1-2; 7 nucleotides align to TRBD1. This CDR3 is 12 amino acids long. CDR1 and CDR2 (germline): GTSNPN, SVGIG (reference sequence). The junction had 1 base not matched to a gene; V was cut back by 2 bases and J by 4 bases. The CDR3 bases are TGTGCCTGGAGTCGGGACAGCTATGGCTACACCTTC. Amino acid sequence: CAWSRDSYGYTF. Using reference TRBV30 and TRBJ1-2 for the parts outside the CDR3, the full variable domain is SQTIHQWPATLVQPVGSPLSLECTVEGTSNPNLYWYRQAAGRGLQLLFYSVGIGQISSEVPQNLSASRPQDRQFILSSKKLLLSDSGFYLCAWSRDSYGYTFGSGTRLTVV.

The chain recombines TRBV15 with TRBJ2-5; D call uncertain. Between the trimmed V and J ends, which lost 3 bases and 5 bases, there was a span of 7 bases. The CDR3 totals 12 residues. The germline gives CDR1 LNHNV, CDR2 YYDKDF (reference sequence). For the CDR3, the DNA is TGTGCCACCAGCAGTGGAGCGGAGACCCAGTACTTC. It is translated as CATSSGAETQYF. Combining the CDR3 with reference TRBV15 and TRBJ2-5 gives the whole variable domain DAMVIQNPRYQVTQFGKPVTLSCSQTLNHNVMYWYQQKSSQAPKLLFHYYDKDFNNEADTPDNFQSRRPNTSFCFLDIRSPGLGDTAMYLCATSSGAETQYFGPGTRLLVL.